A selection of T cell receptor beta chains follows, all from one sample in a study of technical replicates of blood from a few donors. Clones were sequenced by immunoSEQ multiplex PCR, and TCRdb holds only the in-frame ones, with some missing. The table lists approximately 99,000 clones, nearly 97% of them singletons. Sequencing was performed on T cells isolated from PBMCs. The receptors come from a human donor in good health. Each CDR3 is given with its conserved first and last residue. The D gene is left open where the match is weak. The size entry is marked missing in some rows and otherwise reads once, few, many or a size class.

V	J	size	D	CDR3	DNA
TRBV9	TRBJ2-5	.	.	CASSAPGVETQYF	TGTGCCAGCAGCGCCCCAGGGGTGGAGACCCAGTACTTC
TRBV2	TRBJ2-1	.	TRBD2	CASSVFGGRGNEQFF	TGTGCCAGCAGTGTGTTTGGCGGGAGAGGGAATGAGCAGTTCTTC
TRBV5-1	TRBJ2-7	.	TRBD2	CASSLAGVTYEQYF	TGCGCCAGCAGTTTAGCGGGAGTCACCTACGAGCAGTACTTC
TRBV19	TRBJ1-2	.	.	CASSSRSVYGYTF	TGTGCCAGTAGTAGCCGCAGCGTCTATGGCTACACCTTC
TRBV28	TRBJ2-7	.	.	CASSPGLVYEQYF	TGTGCCAGCAGTCCGGGACTGGTCTACGAGCAGTACTTC
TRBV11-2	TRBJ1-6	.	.	CASSLIRVSPLHF	TGTGCCAGCAGCTTAATCAGGGTTTCACCCCTCCACTTT
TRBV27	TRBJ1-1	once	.	CASSPTGGPEAFF	TGTGCCAGCAGTCCCACAGGTGGCCCTGAAGCTTTCTTT
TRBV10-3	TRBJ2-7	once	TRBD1	CAISERGTGGDEQYF	TGTGCCATCAGTGAGCGAGGGACAGGGGGGGACGAGCAGTACTTC
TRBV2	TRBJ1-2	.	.	CASSPQIPHGYTF	TGTGCCAGCAGTCCACAGATTCCTCATGGCTACACCTTC
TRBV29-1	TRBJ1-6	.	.	CSVGERDSPLHF	TGCAGCGTGGGAGAAAGGGATTCACCCCTCCACTTT
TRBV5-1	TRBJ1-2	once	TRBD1	CASSLVGQGADGYTF	TGCGCCAGCAGCTTGGTAGGACAGGGGGCGGATGGCTACACCTTC
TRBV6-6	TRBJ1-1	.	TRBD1	CASSYAGGTEAFF	TGTGCCAGCAGTTACGCAGGGGGCACTGAAGCTTTCTTT
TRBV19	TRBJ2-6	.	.	CTSSPPGHSGANVLTF	TGTACCAGTTCTCCCCCAGGACACTCTGGGGCCAACGTCCTGACTTTC
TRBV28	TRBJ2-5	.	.	CASSPRGGDTQYF	TGTGCCAGCAGTCCCCGAGGCGGGGATACCCAGTACTTC
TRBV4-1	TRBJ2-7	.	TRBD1	CASSLPGTGSSYEQYF	TGCGCCAGCAGCCTACCCGGGACAGGGAGCTCCTACGAGCAGTACTTC
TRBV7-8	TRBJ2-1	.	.	CASSLRTSLYNEQFF	TGTGCCAGCAGCCTTCGGACTTCTCTCTACAATGAGCAGTTCTTC
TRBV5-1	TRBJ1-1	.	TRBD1	CASSSGTGQEAFF	TGCGCCAGCAGCTCAGGGACAGGGCAGGAAGCTTTCTTT
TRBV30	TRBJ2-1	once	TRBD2	CAWSGSGGAYNEQFF	TGTGCCTGGAGCGGTAGCGGGGGGGCCTACAATGAGCAGTTCTTC
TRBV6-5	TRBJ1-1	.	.	CASSYDPGSEAFF	TGTGCCAGCAGTTACGATCCAGGATCTGAAGCTTTCTTT
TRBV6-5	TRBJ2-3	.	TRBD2	CASSYGRGYGTDTQYF	TGTGCCAGCAGTTACGGGCGGGGGTATGGCACAGATACGCAGTATTTT
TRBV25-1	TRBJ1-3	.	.	CASSDNGRRRTTIYF	TGTGCCAGCAGTGATAATGGCAGACGGAGAACCACCATATATTTT
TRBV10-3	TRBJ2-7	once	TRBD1	CAIGGDRGGYEQYF	TGTGCCATTGGAGGGGACAGGGGAGGGTACGAGCAGTACTTC
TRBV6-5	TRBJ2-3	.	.	CASTRTRDTDTQYF	TGTGCCAGCACTAGAACCAGGGACACAGATACGCAGTATTTT
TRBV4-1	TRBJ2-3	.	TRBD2	CASSLGLAGVTDTQYF	TGCGCCAGCTCCCTAGGACTAGCGGGGGTCACAGATACGCAGTATTTT
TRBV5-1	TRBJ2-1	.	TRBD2	CASSLGPSGGDNEQFF	TGCGCCAGCAGCTTGGGCCCTAGCGGGGGGGACAATGAGCAGTTCTTC
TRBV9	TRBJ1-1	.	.	CASSVLLDTEAFF	TGTGCCAGCAGCGTTTTGCTAGACACTGAAGCTTTCTTT
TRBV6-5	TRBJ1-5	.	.	CASSSRPGNFGQPQHF	TGTGCCAGCAGTTCCCGTCCAGGGAATTTTGGTCAGCCCCAGCATTTT
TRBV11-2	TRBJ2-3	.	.	CASTTMRGWSTDTQYF	TGTGCCAGCACCACGATGCGGGGCTGGAGCACAGATACGCAGTATTTT
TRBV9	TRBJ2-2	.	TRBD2	CASNSGLGGELFF	TGTGCCAGCAATTCGGGACTAGGCGGGGAGCTGTTTTTT
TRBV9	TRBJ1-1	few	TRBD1	CASQIGTDLTEAFF	TGTGCCAGCCAAATAGGGACAGATTTGACTGAAGCTTTCTTT
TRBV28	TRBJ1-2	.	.	CASSLLQGWDGYTF	TGTGCCAGCAGCCTGCTTCAGGGGTGGGATGGCTACACCTTC
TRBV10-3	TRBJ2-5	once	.	CAISESKGVGETQYF	TGTGCCATCAGTGAGTCGAAAGGGGTGGGAGAGACCCAGTACTTC
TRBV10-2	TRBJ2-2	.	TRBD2	CASSVTSGRGEAGELFF	TGCGCCAGCAGTGTGACTAGCGGGAGGGGGGAAGCCGGGGAGCTGTTTTTT